This TCR beta chain was observed in a study of type 1 and type 2 diabetes patients. Study summary: The cohort mixed type 1 diabetes, type 2 diabetes and nondiabetic donors. Study-wide results and caveats: Some T1D-only expanded clones might appear in more T2D or control samples.

Genomic DNA was the PCR template. The TCR beta CDR3 region was amplified using 30 forward and 13 reverse primers. Via MiXCR, TCRdb re-called the multiplex PCR reads, giving one row per CDR3 protein. This table holds around 300,000 distinct CDR3 sequences, more than 40% found once. Details on this clonotype: Its target is not known.

The CDR3 is 15 amino acids. J was trimmed by 6 bases and V by 3 bases; bases with no gene match: 10. Germline assignment: CDR1 SGHTA and CDR2 FQGNSA. The rearrangement links TRBV7-2 to TRBJ2-7, with TRBD2 identical over 8 bases. Material: peripheral blood mononuclear cells (PBMCs). The receptor comes from a man between 18 and 35 years old with type 2 diabetes. This chain's CDR3 is CASSFFPGGGLEQYF. Written as DNA, the CDR3 is TGTGCCAGCAGCTTTTTCCCGGGGGGGGGGCTCGAGCAGTACTTC. The whole variable domain, remainder taken from reference TRBV7-2 and TRBJ2-7, is GAGVSQSPSNKVTEKGKDVELRCDPISGHTALYWYRQSLGQGLEFLIYFQGNSAPDKSGLPSDRFSAERTGGSVSTLTIQRTQQEDSAVYLCASSFFPGGGLEQYFGPGTRLTVT.